These T cell receptor beta chains were read from a single sample in a study of OX40 agonist ivuxolimab in advanced cancers. Sequencing used immunoSEQ multiplex PCR; TCRdb keeps in-frame clones, though not all of them. This sample has some 50,000 clones, with 80% to 90% found just once. The starting material was CD4+ or CD8+ T cells sorted from blood, obtained in a trial of the OX40 agonist ivuxolimab. The receptors shown here come from an adult with an advanced solid tumor such as melanoma, head and neck, liver or kidney cancer. Each CDR3 is given with its conserved first and last residue. The D gene is left open where the match is weak. Clone size is given for some rows only: seen once, a few or many times, or a class if the clone is expanded.

DNA: TGTGCCAGCAGTGAGTGGGCTCAGCCCCAGCATTTT
CDR3: CASSEWAQPQHF
size: NA
J: TRBJ1-5
V: TRBV6-1
D: NA

DNA: TGTGCCAGCAGTGCCGGACTTGGGGGCTACACCTTC
CDR3: CASSAGLGGYTF
size: NA
J: TRBJ1-2
V: TRBV25-1
D: NA

DNA: TGCGCCAGCAGCCCGGGACAGGGGAATTCACCCCTCCACTTT
CDR3: CASSPGQGNSPLHF
size: NA
J: TRBJ1-6
V: TRBV4-1
D: TRBD1

DNA: TGTGCCATCAGTCACGACAGAGATAGCAATCAGCCCCAGCATTTT
CDR3: CAISHDRDSNQPQHF
size: NA
J: TRBJ1-5
V: TRBV6-1
D: NA

DNA: TGTGCCAGCAGTCTCGGACAGGACAATTCACCCCTCCACTTT
CDR3: CASSLGQDNSPLHF
size: NA
J: TRBJ1-6
V: TRBV6-5
D: TRBD1

DNA: TGTGCCAGCAGTACGGGGGCCAAAACAGATACGCAGTATTTT
CDR3: CASSTGAKTDTQYF
size: NA
J: TRBJ2-3
V: TRBV5-4
D: NA

DNA: TGTGCCAGCAGCTTGGACGGACAGGGGACGGGTGGCTACACCTTC
CDR3: CASSLDGQGTGGYTF
size: NA
J: TRBJ1-2
V: TRBV5-4
D: TRBD1

DNA: TGTGCCAGCAGTGAACAGGGGGCTCTGAACACCGGGGAGCTGTTTTTT
CDR3: CASSEQGALNTGELFF
size: NA
J: TRBJ2-2
V: TRBV6-1
D: TRBD1

DNA: TGTGCCAGCACCCCGACCCGGACACTTTACAATGAGCAGTTCTTC
CDR3: CASTPTRTLYNEQFF
size: NA
J: TRBJ2-1
V: TRBV27
D: NA

DNA: TGCGCCAGCAGCTTCACATCCTCTGGGGCCAACGTCCTGACTTTC
CDR3: CASSFTSSGANVLTF
size: NA
J: TRBJ2-6
V: TRBV5-1
D: NA

DNA: TGCGCCAGCAGTGGAGGTAGGGGTTCACCCCTCCACTTT
CDR3: CASSGGRGSPLHF
size: NA
J: TRBJ1-6
V: TRBV10-1
D: NA

DNA: TGTGCCAGCTCTAGGGTGCCTCAAGAGACCCAGTACTTC
CDR3: CASSRVPQETQYF
size: NA
J: TRBJ2-5
V: TRBV6-4
D: NA

DNA: TGTGCCAGCAGCCCCCCTATCAGCACAGATACGCAGTATTTT
CDR3: CASSPPISTDTQYF
size: NA
J: TRBJ2-3
V: TRBV5-4
D: NA

DNA: TGCGCCAGCAGCCTGCATGGGCCTGCATACGAGCAGTACTTC
CDR3: CASSLHGPAYEQYF
size: NA
J: TRBJ2-7
V: TRBV23-1
D: NA

DNA: TGCGCCAGCAGCTTGTCAGGGGTCCCCACTGAAGCTTTCTTT
CDR3: CASSLSGVPTEAFF
size: once
J: TRBJ1-1
V: TRBV5-1
D: NA

DNA: TGTGCCAGCAGTTTAACTGGGACTAGCGGGGTAGCAGAGACCCAGTACTTC
CDR3: CASSLTGTSGVAETQYF
size: NA
J: TRBJ2-5
V: TRBV27
D: TRBD2

DNA: TGCGCCAGCAGCCGAACTAGCGGGGGTAACACCGGGGAGCTGTTTTTT
CDR3: CASSRTSGGNTGELFF
size: NA
J: TRBJ2-2
V: TRBV5-1
D: TRBD2

DNA: TGTGCCAGCAGCCTACCAGGGGCCATCCCAAAGGAGCAGTTCTTC
CDR3: CASSLPGAIPKEQFF
size: once
J: TRBJ2-1
V: TRBV7-9
D: NA

DNA: TGTGCCAGCAACGACCGAGGGGGTTACGGCGAGCAGTACTTC
CDR3: CASNDRGGYGEQYF
size: few
J: TRBJ2-7
V: TRBV7-9
D: NA

DNA: TGTGCCAGCAGCCCTAGCGGGGGGTTGGGAGATACGCAGTATTTT
CDR3: CASSPSGGLGDTQYF
size: NA
J: TRBJ2-3
V: TRBV11-2
D: TRBD2

DNA: TGCGCCAGCAGCTTGTTTGCTGGCCCTGACGAGCAGTACTTC
CDR3: CASSLFAGPDEQYF
size: NA
J: TRBJ2-7
V: TRBV5-1
D: NA

DNA: TGCAGCGGCGGCGCGGGGGGGACGGGCACAGATACGCAGTATTTT
CDR3: CSGGAGGTGTDTQYF
size: NA
J: TRBJ2-3
V: TRBV29-1
D: TRBD2

DNA: TGTGCCAGCTCACCCAGTAGCGAGACCCAGTACTTC
CDR3: CASSPSSETQYF
size: NA
J: TRBJ2-5
V: TRBV18
D: NA

DNA: TGTGCCAGCAGCTTAGCCCGGTTGGGTAGGGGGCGCGGAGGCAATCAGCCCCAGCATTTT
CDR3: CASSLARLGRGRGGNQPQHF
size: few
J: TRBJ1-5
V: TRBV7-8
D: TRBD1

DNA: TGTGCCAGCAGCGCGTTAGGGGGCAGTCTGGTAAATGAGCAGTTCTTC
CDR3: CASSALGGSLVNEQFF
size: NA
J: TRBJ2-1
V: TRBV9
D: TRBD1

DNA: TGTGCCAGCGGGGGCCGCTTAAACAATGAGCAGTTCTTC
CDR3: CASGGRLNNEQFF
size: NA
J: TRBJ2-1
V: TRBV11-3
D: NA

DNA: TGTGCCAGCAGCTTCCTCCCCGGTAGGGGACAGGGGAACTACGAGCAGTACTTC
CDR3: CASSFLPGRGQGNYEQYF
size: few
J: TRBJ2-7
V: TRBV7-9
D: TRBD1

DNA: TGCGCCAGCAGTGAGATACAGGGAGGCGGCTACACCTTC
CDR3: CASSEIQGGGYTF
size: NA
J: TRBJ1-2
V: TRBV10-2
D: NA

DNA: TGTGCCAGCAGTCTTACAGGTAACAATCAGCCCCAGCATTTT
CDR3: CASSLTGNNQPQHF
size: NA
J: TRBJ1-5
V: TRBV6-1
D: NA

DNA: TGTGCCAGCAGCTTAGACTCGGGGGGACAGGGAGGCTCCTACGAGCAGTACTTC
CDR3: CASSLDSGGQGGSYEQYF
size: NA
J: TRBJ2-7
V: TRBV11-2
D: TRBD1

DNA: TGTGCCAGCAGCGCCCGGACTAGCGGGGGGGAAGAGACCCAGTACTTC
CDR3: CASSARTSGGEETQYF
size: NA
J: TRBJ2-5
V: TRBV7-8
D: TRBD2

DNA: TGTGCCAGCAGTCCCTTGGGAGAGCAGTACTTC
CDR3: CASSPLGEQYF
size: NA
J: TRBJ2-7
V: TRBV27
D: NA

DNA: TGTGCCAGCAGTCCCCATCAAATCTCCTACGAGCAGTACTTC
CDR3: CASSPHQISYEQYF
size: few
J: TRBJ2-7
V: TRBV28
D: NA

DNA: TGTGCCATCAGGCCGGACAGGGGGAATCAGCCCCAGCATTTT
CDR3: CAIRPDRGNQPQHF
size: NA
J: TRBJ1-5
V: TRBV10-3
D: TRBD1

DNA: TGTGCCAGCAGATGGCAAGAGACCCAGTACTTC
CDR3: CASRWQETQYF
size: NA
J: TRBJ2-5
V: TRBV5-5
D: NA

DNA: TGCGCCAGCAGCTTGGCGAGAACCGGGGGCACAGATACGCAGTATTTT
CDR3: CASSLARTGGTDTQYF
size: NA
J: TRBJ2-3
V: TRBV5-1
D: NA

DNA: TGTGCCAGTAGTATGGGTCTGGCGGGGGGTGTCGATACGCAGTATTTT
CDR3: CASSMGLAGGVDTQYF
size: NA
J: TRBJ2-3
V: TRBV19
D: TRBD2

DNA: TGCGCCAGCAGCTTGGCCGGGTCAGCCCCCTACGAGCAGTACTTC
CDR3: CASSLAGSAPYEQYF
size: NA
J: TRBJ2-7
V: TRBV5-1
D: NA

DNA: TGTGCCAGCAGCTTAAATCCGCGGGGCCTTGTCTCGAACACCGGGGAGCTGTTTTTT
CDR3: CASSLNPRGLVSNTGELFF
size: NA
J: TRBJ2-2
V: TRBV7-3
D: NA

DNA: TGCGCCAGCAGCCAACCTACCAGCTCCTACAATGAGCAGTTCTTC
CDR3: CASSQPTSSYNEQFF
size: NA
J: TRBJ2-1
V: TRBV4-1
D: NA

DNA: TGTGCCAGCCGGGTGGCTAGCGGGGGCCCGTACTTC
CDR3: CASRVASGGPYF
size: NA
J: TRBJ2-7
V: TRBV6-1
D: TRBD2

DNA: TGTGCCAGCAGCGAGGCGTCCATGTGGGAGACCCAGTACTTC
CDR3: CASSEASMWETQYF
size: few
J: TRBJ2-5
V: TRBV5-4
D: NA

DNA: TGCGCCAGCAGCTTGCGGGACTTCCTTTACGAGCAGTACTTC
CDR3: CASSLRDFLYEQYF
size: NA
J: TRBJ2-7
V: TRBV5-1
D: NA

DNA: TGTGCCAGCAGCTTAGCGGCTCAGGGAGGGGATACGCAGTATTTT
CDR3: CASSLAAQGGDTQYF
size: NA
J: TRBJ2-3
V: TRBV7-8
D: TRBD2

DNA: TGTGCCAGCAGCTTATCGGCGGGGAACTACGAGCAGTACTTC
CDR3: CASSLSAGNYEQYF
size: NA
J: TRBJ2-7
V: TRBV11-3
D: NA

DNA: TGTGCCAGCAGCGCACACCCTCCGGGACAGGGCTCCCACCATAATGAAAAACTGTTTTTT
CDR3: CASSAHPPGQGSHHNEKLFF
size: NA
J: TRBJ1-4
V: TRBV5-4
D: TRBD1

DNA: TGTGCCAGCAGCTTAGGTCAGGGGACGCAGTATTTT
CDR3: CASSLGQGTQYF
size: NA
J: TRBJ2-3
V: TRBV11-3
D: NA

DNA: TGTGCCAGCAGCCCACAGGGGGGGAACACTGAAGCTTTCTTT
CDR3: CASSPQGGNTEAFF
size: NA
J: TRBJ1-1
V: TRBV5-4
D: TRBD1

DNA: TGCGCCAGCAGCCGAGGGCAGACTCCTAGCACAGATACGCAGTATTTT
CDR3: CASSRGQTPSTDTQYF
size: once
J: TRBJ2-3
V: TRBV5-1
D: NA

DNA: TGTGCCAGCAGCTTGGCCGCCGGGGAGCTGTTTTTT
CDR3: CASSLAAGELFF
size: once
J: TRBJ2-2
V: TRBV5-4
D: NA

DNA: TGCGCCAGCAGGGACTTTCTTAAGGGGCCCAGGGGTTCACCCCTCCACTTT
CDR3: CASRDFLKGPRGSPLHF
size: few
J: TRBJ1-6
V: TRBV5-1
D: NA

DNA: TGCGCCAGCAGCCTCCCGGGACAGAGTCCCGAGCAGTACTTC
CDR3: CASSLPGQSPEQYF
size: NA
J: TRBJ2-7
V: TRBV5-1
D: TRBD1

DNA: TGTGCCAGCAGCCAAGATATTGCTACCTCCTATAATTCACCCCTCCACTTT
CDR3: CASSQDIATSYNSPLHF
size: once
J: TRBJ1-6
V: TRBV4-2
D: NA

DNA: TGTGCCAGCAGCCCAAAAGGGTATTATGGCTACACCTTC
CDR3: CASSPKGYYGYTF
size: NA
J: TRBJ1-2
V: TRBV14
D: NA

DNA: TGTGCCAGCAGTCCCGACAGGGCTTCAGAAGAAAAACTGTTTTTT
CDR3: CASSPDRASEEKLFF
size: NA
J: TRBJ1-4
V: TRBV6-6
D: TRBD1